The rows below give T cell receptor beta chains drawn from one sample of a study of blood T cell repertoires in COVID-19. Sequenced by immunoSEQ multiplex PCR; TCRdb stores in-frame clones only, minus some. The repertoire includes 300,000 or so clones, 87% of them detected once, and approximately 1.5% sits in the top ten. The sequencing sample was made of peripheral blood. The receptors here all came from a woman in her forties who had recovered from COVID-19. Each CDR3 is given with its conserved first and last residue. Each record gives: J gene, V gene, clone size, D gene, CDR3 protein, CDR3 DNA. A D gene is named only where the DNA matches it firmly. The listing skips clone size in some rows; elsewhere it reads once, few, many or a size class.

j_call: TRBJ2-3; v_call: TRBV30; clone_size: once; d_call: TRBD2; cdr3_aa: CAWSFQRTSGSTDTQYF; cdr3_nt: TGTGCCTGGAGTTTCCAAAGGACTAGCGGTAGCACAGATACGCAGTATTTT
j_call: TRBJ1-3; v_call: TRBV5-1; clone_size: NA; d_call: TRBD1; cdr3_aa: CASSLNPGTGRHTIYF; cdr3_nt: TGCGCCAGCAGCTTGAACCCCGGGACAGGGCGGCACACCATATATTTT
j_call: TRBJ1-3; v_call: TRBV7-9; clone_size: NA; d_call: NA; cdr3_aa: CASRGGSGNTIYF; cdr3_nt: TGTGCCAGCCGCGGGGGTTCTGGAAACACCATATATTTT
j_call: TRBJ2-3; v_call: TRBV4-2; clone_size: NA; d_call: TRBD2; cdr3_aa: CASSQSGTRGTDTQYF; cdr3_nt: TGTGCCAGCAGCCAATCCGGGACTAGAGGCACAGATACGCAGTATTTT
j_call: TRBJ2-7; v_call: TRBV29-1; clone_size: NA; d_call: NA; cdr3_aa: CSVEATDSFSYEQYF; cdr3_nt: TGCAGCGTTGAGGCTACAGATTCATTCTCCTACGAGCAGTACTTC
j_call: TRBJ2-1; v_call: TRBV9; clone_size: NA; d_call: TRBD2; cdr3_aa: CASSDLLAGGHNEQFF; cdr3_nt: TGTGCCAGCAGCGACCTACTAGCGGGGGGACACAATGAGCAGTTCTTC
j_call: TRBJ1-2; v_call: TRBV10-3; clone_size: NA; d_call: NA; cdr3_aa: CAISVKGNGYTF; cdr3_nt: TGTGCCATCAGTGTTAAGGGGAACGGCTACACCTTC
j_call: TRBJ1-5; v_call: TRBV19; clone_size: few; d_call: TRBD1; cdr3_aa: CASSTLGTDDQPQHF; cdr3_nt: TGTGCCAGTAGTACACTTGGGACAGACGATCAGCCCCAGCATTTT
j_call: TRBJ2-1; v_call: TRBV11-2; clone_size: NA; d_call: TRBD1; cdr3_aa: CASSLYRGDNEQFF; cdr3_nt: TGTGCCAGCAGCTTATACAGGGGGGACAATGAGCAGTTCTTC
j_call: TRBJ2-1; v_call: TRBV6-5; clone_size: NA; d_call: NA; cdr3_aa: CASSYWGDSSYNEQFF; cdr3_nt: TGTGCCAGCAGTTATTGGGGGGACAGCTCCTACAATGAGCAGTTCTTC
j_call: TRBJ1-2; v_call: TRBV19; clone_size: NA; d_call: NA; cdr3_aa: CASSFREGYGYTF; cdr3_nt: TGTGCCAGTAGTTTCCGAGAGGGCTATGGCTACACCTTC
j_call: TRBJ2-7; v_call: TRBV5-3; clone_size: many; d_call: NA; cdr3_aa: CARSFFGPLFYEQYF; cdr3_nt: TGTGCCAGAAGCTTTTTTGGGCCCTTGTTCTACGAGCAGTACTTC
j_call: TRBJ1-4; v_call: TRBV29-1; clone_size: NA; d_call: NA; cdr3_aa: CSDQFLAEKLFF; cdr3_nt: TGCAGCGATCAGTTTCTGGCCGAAAAACTGTTTTTT
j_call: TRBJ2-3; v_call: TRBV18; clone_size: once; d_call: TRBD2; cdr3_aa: CASSFGLAGGHGTDTQYF; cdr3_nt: TGTGCCAGCTCCTTTGGACTAGCGGGGGGGCACGGCACAGATACGCAGTATTTT
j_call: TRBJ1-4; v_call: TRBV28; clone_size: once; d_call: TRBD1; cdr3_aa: CASSLVQGAGNEKLFF; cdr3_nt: TGTGCCAGCAGTCTAGTGCAGGGGGCAGGAAATGAAAAACTGTTTTTT
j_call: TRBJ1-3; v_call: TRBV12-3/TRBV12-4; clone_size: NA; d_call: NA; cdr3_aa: CASRRGNLNTIYF; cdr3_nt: TGTGCCAGCAGGAGGGGGAACTTAAACACCATATATTTT
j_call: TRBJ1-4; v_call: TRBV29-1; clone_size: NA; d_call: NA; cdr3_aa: CSVGKGGNEKLFF; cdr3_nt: TGCAGTGTTGGGAAGGGCGGGAACGAAAAACTGTTTTTT
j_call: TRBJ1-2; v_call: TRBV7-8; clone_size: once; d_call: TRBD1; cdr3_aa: CASSPGTGRVYGYTF; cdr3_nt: TGTGCCAGCAGCCCCGGGACAGGGAGGGTTTATGGCTACACCTTC
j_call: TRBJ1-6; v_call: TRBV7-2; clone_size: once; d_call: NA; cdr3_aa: CASSLTGYNSPLHF; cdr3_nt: TGTGCCAGCAGCTTAACAGGGTATAATTCACCCCTCCACTTT
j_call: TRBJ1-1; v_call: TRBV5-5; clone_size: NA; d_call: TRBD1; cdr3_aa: CASRTGGTEAFF; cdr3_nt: TGTGCCAGCAGGACAGGGGGAACTGAAGCTTTCTTT
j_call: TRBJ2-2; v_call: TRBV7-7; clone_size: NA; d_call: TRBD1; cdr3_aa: CASSPIPGTGIGELFF; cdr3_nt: TGTGCCAGCAGCCCTATTCCCGGGACAGGGATCGGGGAGCTGTTTTTT
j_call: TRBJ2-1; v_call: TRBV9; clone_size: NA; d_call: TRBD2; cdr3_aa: CASSASGDSYNEQFF; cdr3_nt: TGTGCCAGCAGCGCTAGCGGGGACTCCTACAATGAGCAGTTCTTC
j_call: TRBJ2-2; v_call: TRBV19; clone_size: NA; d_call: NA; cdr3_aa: CASSIVGAGELFF; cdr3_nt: TGTGCCAGTAGTATAGTCGGGGCCGGGGAGCTGTTTTTT
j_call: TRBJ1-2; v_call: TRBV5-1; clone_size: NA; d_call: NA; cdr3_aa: CASSSSPGYGYTF; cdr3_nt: TGCGCCAGCAGCTCGAGCCCAGGGTATGGCTACACCTTC
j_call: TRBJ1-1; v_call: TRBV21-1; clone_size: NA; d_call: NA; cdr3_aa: CASSKEPPDRDDPGEAFF; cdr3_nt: TGTGCCAGCAGCAAAGAGCCCCCGGACAGGGACGACCCAGGGGAAGCTTTCTTT
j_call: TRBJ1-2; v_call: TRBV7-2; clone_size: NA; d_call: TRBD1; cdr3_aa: CASSLGTGVGDYGYTF; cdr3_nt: TGTGCCAGCAGCTTGGGGACAGGGGTTGGGGACTATGGCTACACCTTC
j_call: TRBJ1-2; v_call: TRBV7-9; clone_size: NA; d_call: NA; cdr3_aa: CASSLGSGHANYGYTF; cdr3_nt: TGTGCCAGCAGCTTAGGGTCAGGCCACGCTAACTATGGCTACACCTTC
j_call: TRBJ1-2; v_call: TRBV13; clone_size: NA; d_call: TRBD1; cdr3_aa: CASSLGGQGEGSGGYTF; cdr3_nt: TGTGCCAGCAGCTTGGGGGGACAGGGGGAAGGATCCGGTGGCTACACCTTC
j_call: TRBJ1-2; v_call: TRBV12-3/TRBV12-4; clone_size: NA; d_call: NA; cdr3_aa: CASTAGGAYGYTF; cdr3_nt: TGTGCCAGCACCGCGGGGGGGGCCTATGGCTACACCTTC
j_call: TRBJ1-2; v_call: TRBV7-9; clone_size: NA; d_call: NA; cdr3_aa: CASSLAGRGYGYTF; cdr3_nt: TGTGCCAGCAGCTTAGCGGGCAGGGGCTATGGCTACACCTTC
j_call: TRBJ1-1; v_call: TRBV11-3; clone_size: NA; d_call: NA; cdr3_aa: CASSENRGEAFF; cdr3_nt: TGTGCCAGCAGCGAGAATCGGGGGGAAGCTTTCTTT
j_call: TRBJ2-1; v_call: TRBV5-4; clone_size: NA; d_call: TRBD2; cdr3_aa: CASSPGGGTDMEQFF; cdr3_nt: TGTGCCAGCAGCCCCGGGGGGGGTACGGATATGGAGCAGTTCTTC
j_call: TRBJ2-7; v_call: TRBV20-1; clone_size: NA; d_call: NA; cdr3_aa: CSARQDYEQYF; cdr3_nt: TGCAGTGCTAGACAGGACTACGAGCAGTACTTC
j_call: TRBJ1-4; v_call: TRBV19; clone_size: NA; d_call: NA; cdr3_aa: CATDGGWSSNEKLFF; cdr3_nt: TGTGCCACCGACGGGGGGTGGAGTAGTAATGAAAAACTGTTTTTT
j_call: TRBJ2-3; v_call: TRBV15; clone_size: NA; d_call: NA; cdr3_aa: CATSRDKRASTDTQYF; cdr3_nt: TGTGCCACCAGCAGAGATAAGCGGGCCAGCACAGATACGCAGTATTTT